The 18 T cell receptor beta chains presented below share a single source sample, sequenced in a study of persistence of HIV-infected CD4 T cells. No antigens are known for them. The immunoSEQ assay was version 4, run in survey mode. Sequenced by immunoSEQ multiplex PCR; TCRdb stores in-frame clones only, minus some. The sample has 25,000 to 30,000 clones, 78% seen once. Lysates of CMV-infected fibroblasts at about 10 ug/mL stimulated these cells. Sorted nonresponding memory CD4+ T cells were CD40L-negative, CD69-negative, CD45RO-high. Sample: CD4+ T cells sorted from PBMCs after approximately 19-hour stimulation, taken from a patient who received antiretroviral therapy. These receptors originate from an adult woman with HIV who was CMV-seropositive.

The gene calls are TRBV18 and TRBJ2-5, with D hard to call. Trimming took off 2 bases at V and 4 bases at J, with 8 bases between the two ends. CDR1 and CDR2 from the germline V gene are KGHSH and LQKENI. The CDR3 spans 13 residues. This chain's CDR3 is CASSPKQRETQYF. The CDR3 DNA follows: TGTGCCAGCTCACCAAAGCAGAGAGAGACCCAGTACTTC.

The chain is built from TRBV9 and TRBJ1-2; D may be TRBD1 (5 bases). The germline V gene encodes CDR1 SGDLS and CDR2 YYNGEE. Trimming took 4 bases from V and 2 from J, leaving 9 bases between them. CDR3 length: 13 amino acids. The CDR3 nucleotides read TGTGCCAGCAGCCCGGGGCCGAACTATGGCTACACCTTC. Residues: CASSPGPNYGYTF. The whole variable domain, remainder taken from reference TRBV9 and TRBJ1-2, is DSGVTQTPKHLITATGQRVTLRCSPRSGDLSVYWYQQSLDQGLQFLIQYYNGEERAKGNILERFSAQQFPDLHSELNLSSLELGDSALYFCASSPGPNYGYTFGSGTRLTVV.

This chain links TRBV5-1 with TRBJ2-1; 9 positions match TRBD2. V gave up 0 bases and J gave up 5 bases; unmatched junction bases: 3. The CDR3 is 15 amino acids. Looked up from germline, CDR1 is SGHRS and CDR2 is YFSETQ. Written as DNA, the CDR3 is TGCGCCAGCAGCTTGGTGCGGGGGGGGCACAATGAGCAGTTCTTC. Protein sequence: CASSLVRGGHNEQFF.

Only a few counts were recorded for this clone. CDR3 bases: TGCGCCAGCAGCTGGGACAGGGGACCTGGAAACACCATATATTTT. Protein: CASSWDRGPGNTIYF. The gene calls are TRBV5-1 and TRBJ1-3; TRBD1 matches at 10 bases. Germline CDR1 reads SGHRS; CDR2 reads YFSETQ. V dropped 3 bases and J dropped 2; count of bases not matched to a gene: 2. CDR3 size: 15 residues.

The chain links TRBV7-3 to TRBJ2-2, with 7 bases lining up with TRBD1. V lost 2 bases to trimming and J lost 6 bases; unmatched junction nucleotides: 0. The germline gives CDR1 SGHTA, CDR2 FQGTGA. The CDR3 spans 13 residues. The CDR3 loop is CASSLQGAGELFF. For the CDR3, the DNA is TGTGCCAGCAGCTTACAGGGGGCCGGGGAGCTGTTTTTT.

This clone was detected once. The J gene is TRBJ1-6, the V gene TRBV6-5, with 7 bases fitting TRBD1. CDR3 length: 14 amino acids. CDR1 and CDR2 (germline): MNHEY, SVGAGI. J lost 9 bases, V lost 5 bases, and 7 bases had no gene match. CDR3 in amino acids: CASSPMGQTSPLHF. The DNA for the CDR3 is TGTGCCAGCAGTCCCATGGGACAGACTTCACCCCTCCACTTT.

This clone showed up just once. The chain recombines TRBV6-5 with TRBJ2-5; a weak D match, TRBD2 (5 bases). The germline gives CDR1 MNHEY, CDR2 SVGAGI. V was trimmed by 2 bases and J by 2 bases, leaving 9 bases between them. CDR3 length: 14 residues. CDR3 bases: TGTGCCAGCAGTTACCCGGGGAGTCAAGAGACCCAGTACTTC. This translates into CASSYPGSQETQYF.

This clone was observed a handful of times. CDR3 DNA sequence: TGCGCCAGCAGCCCCGGGGTAGCGGGGGGGCGGAATGAGCAGTTCTTC. Translated, it gives CASSPGVAGGRNEQFF. V gene TRBV5-1 combines with J gene TRBJ2-1; TRBD2 agrees at 11 bases. Germline V lookup: CDR1 SGHRS, CDR2 YFSETQ. The V and J ends lost 4 bases and 7 bases, in that order; junction bases with no gene match: 10. The CDR3 sequence is 16 residues long. Full variable domain (rest looked up from reference TRBV5-1 and TRBJ2-1): KAGVTQTPRYLIKTRGQQVTLSCSPISGHRSVSWYQQTPGQGLQFLFEYFSETQRNKGNFPGRFSGRQFSNSRSEMNVSTLELGDSALYLCASSPGVAGGRNEQFFGPGTRLTVL.

The J gene is TRBJ1-4, the V gene TRBV4-1, with a weak D call TRBD1 (5 bases). This CDR3 region has 19 residues. Trimming stripped 1 base from V and 0 bases from J, with 18 bases between. The germline gives CDR1 MGHRA, CDR2 YSYEKL. The CDR3 sequence is CASSQVDMGWIPTNEKLFF. CDR3 nucleotides: TGCGCCAGCAGCCAAGTGGACATGGGGTGGATCCCAACTAATGAAAAACTGTTTTTT.

The V and J genes are TRBV30 and TRBJ1-6; maybe TRBD1 (6 bases). The CDR3 totals 15 residues. The germline V and J ends were trimmed by 4 bases and 5 bases, with 15 bases remaining between them. Germline CDR1 reads GTSNPN; CDR2 reads SVGIG (reference sequence). CDR3 bases: TGTGCCTGGACTAAAGACAGGCTTAATAATTCACCCCTCCACTTT. Its protein product is CAWTKDRLNNSPLHF.

The V and J genes are TRBV4-1 and TRBJ1-4; D is unclear. V lost 0 bases to trimming and J lost 10 bases, with 9 bases between them. Germline assignment: CDR1 MGHRA and CDR2 YSYEKL. The CDR3 consists of 13 residues. This CDR3 is CASSQEGVGKLFF. For the CDR3, the DNA is TGCGCCAGCAGCCAAGAGGGAGTTGGAAAACTGTTTTTT.

J is TRBJ2-3 and V is TRBV19; no reliable D call. Per the germline V gene, CDR1 is LNHDA and CDR2 is SQIVND (reference sequence). The CDR3 is made up of 15 amino acids. Trimming removed 3 bases from V and 2 bases from J, with 12 bases in between. The CDR3 protein is CASSIGSFYTDTQYF. CDR3 bases: TGTGCCAGTAGTATCGGTAGCTTTTACACAGATACGCAGTATTTT.

The chain carries TRBV27 and TRBJ2-7; 7 bases are shared with TRBD1. Germline V lookup: CDR1 MNHEY, CDR2 SMNVEV (reference sequence). There are 15 residues in the CDR3. The V segment lost 4 bases and the J segment 1 base; nucleotides outside the gene matches: 7. CDR3 loop: CASSSLGTASYEQYV. The CDR3 DNA is TGTGCCAGCAGTTCCCTCGGGACAGCTTCCTACGAGCAGTACGTC.

The rearrangement uses TRBV11-3 and TRBJ1-1; D not certain. Germline assignment: CDR1 SGHNT and CDR2 YENEEA. Trimming took off 4 bases at V and 0 bases at J, with 6 bases between the two ends. This CDR3 is built from 13 residues. The CDR3 loop is CASSSYMNTEAFF. The CDR3 region has the DNA TGTGCCAGCAGCTCCTACATGAACACTGAAGCTTTCTTT.

The J gene is TRBJ1-1, the V gene TRBV3-1 (or the pseudogene TRBV3-2); the D gene is possibly TRBD1 (5 bases). Trimming cost V 4 bases and J 8 bases, with 14 bases left between them. The CDR3 extends over 13 amino acids. Germline V lookup: CDR1 LGHDT, CDR2 YNNKEL (reference sequence). Written as DNA, the CDR3 is TGTGCCAGCAGCCCCCGGGGGGGGTCGGAAGCTTTCTTT. Amino acids: CASSPRGGSEAFF.

This clone was counted once. The V gene is TRBV5-1, the J gene TRBJ1-6; tentatively, D is TRBD1 (6 bases). Germline V gene sequence: CDR1 SGHRS, CDR2 YFSETQ. The CDR3 totals 14 residues. V lost 1 base, J lost 7 bases, and 9 bases lay in between. The CDR3 DNA reads as TGCGCCAGCAGCTTGACAGGGACGAATTCACCCCTCCACTTT. Its protein product is CASSLTGTNSPLHF.

Concerning this clone itself: One end of the junction varies from germline; a read error may be responsible. The rearrangement uses TRBV2 and TRBJ1-5, with D possibly being TRBD1 (6 bases). Germline assignment: CDR1 SNHLY and CDR2 FYNNEI. The CDR3 is made up of 15 amino acids. The DNA for the CDR3 is TGTGCCAGCAGGGAAGGACAGTTTAGCAATCAGCCCCAGCATTTT. It encodes CASREGQFSNQPQHF.

This sequence joins TRBV19 and TRBJ1-2; TRBD1 matches at 7 bases. The CDR3 runs 15 residues. Germline lookup yields CDR1 LNHDA and CDR2 SQIVND (reference sequence). With 3 bases clipped from V and 5 bases from J, the junction kept 9 bases outside the gene matches. CDR3 amino acids: CASSIEYRGGYGYTF. The CDR3 DNA follows: TGTGCCAGTAGTATTGAGTACAGGGGAGGATATGGCTACACCTTC.